Below, 26 T cell receptor beta chains from the same sample are listed, as sequenced in a study of shared clonotypes between healthy human individuals. The naive CD8 subset, CD45RO-negative cells positively selected for CCR7, excluded terminally differentiated effector memory CD45RA+ cells. Libraries were prepared by immunoSEQ multiplex PCR; TCRdb keeps only in-frame clonotypes and omits some of them. The sample includes about 2.1 million clones, about 92% of them seen just once. The sequenced sample consisted of naive CD8+ T cells from PBMCs. These receptors were collected from a man aged 18-30 years in good health. Some clones in this sample may be carry-over from other donors' samples.

A few counts support this clone. Other nucleotide sequences from this sample produce the same CDR3. The chain uses TRBV27 and TRBJ2-7; D is unclear. Germline CDR1 MNHEY, CDR2 SMNVEV (reference sequence). V was cut by 0 bases and J by 4 bases, with 4 bases left in between. The CDR3 is made up of 12 amino acids. CDR3 nucleotides: TGTGCCAGCAGTTTATCAGGATACGAGCAGTACTTC. Translated, it gives CASSLSGYEQYF.

Notes on this clone: In the same sample, other DNA sequences code for this CDR3. The chain has TRBV11-2 and TRBJ2-1; tentatively, D is TRBD2 (6 bases). CDR1 is SGHAT, CDR2 FQNNGV, per germline. This CDR3 is built from 17 residues. Between the trimmed V and J ends, which lost 0 bases and 0 bases, there was a span of 12 bases. The CDR3 loop is CASSLDRGSSSYNEQFF. The CDR3 DNA reads TGTGCCAGCAGCTTAGATCGGGGGTCGAGCTCCTACAATGAGCAGTTCTTC.

This rearrangement joins TRBV19 to TRBJ1-3; D ambiguous. Looked up from germline, CDR1 is LNHDA and CDR2 is SQIVND (reference sequence). The CDR3 extends over 17 amino acids. With 3 bases removed from V and 4 bases from J, the gap between germline ends came to 19 bases. The CDR3 bases are TGTGCCAGTAGTATCTCCCGGCTGGGAACGGACGGAAACACCATATATTTT. Residues: CASSISRLGTDGNTIYF.

This chain connects TRBV25-1 to TRBJ2-3; tentative D call: TRBD2 (5 bases). The CDR3 is 14 residues long. In germline, CDR1 is MGHDK, CDR2 SYGVNS. The germline V and J ends were trimmed by 2 bases and 3 bases, with 9 bases remaining between them. CDR3 sequence reads: CASSERVATDTQYF. The CDR3 nucleotides are TGTGCCAGCAGTGAACGGGTAGCGACAGATACGCAGTATTTT. The whole variable domain, filled in from reference TRBV25-1 and TRBJ2-3, reads EADIYQTPRYLVIGTGKKITLECSQTMGHDKMYWYQQDPGMELHLIHYSYGVNSTEKGDLSSESTVSRIRTEHFPLTLESARPSHTSQYLCASSERVATDTQYFGPGTRLTVL.

This chain joins TRBV9 and TRBJ2-7; TRBD2 aligns across 7 bases. With 3 bases clipped from V and 8 bases from J, the junction kept 11 bases outside the gene matches. Per germline, CDR1 SGDLS and CDR2 YYNGEE. The CDR3 contains 14 residues. DNA of the CDR3: TGTGCCAGCAGCGCACTAGCGAAGTCTGGGAAGCAGTACTTC. This encodes CASSALAKSGKQYF.

V gene TRBV7-9 combines with J gene TRBJ2-5; unclear D gene. V was clipped by 2 bases and J by 4 bases, with 11 bases between them. CDR3 length equals 14 residues. Germline values: CDR1 SEHNR, CDR2 FQNEAQ (reference sequence). The CDR3 DNA follows: TGTGCCAGCAGCTTAATGACCTCCGGAGAGACCCAGTACTTC. Translation gives CASSLMTSGETQYF.

J is TRBJ1-1 and V is TRBV28, with D maybe TRBD1 (6 bases). Germline values: CDR1 MDHEN, CDR2 SYDVKM. Trimming shortened V by 3 bases and J by 5 bases, and 19 bases separated the two germline ends. The CDR3 consists of 16 residues. Here the CDR3 DNA reads TGTGCCAGCAGTTTTCCCCCCCTCAGGGGCGGAACTGAAGCTTTCTTT. Its protein product is CASSFPPLRGGTEAFF. The full variable domain, rest sourced from reference TRBV28 and TRBJ1-1, is DVKVTQSSRYLVKRTGEKVFLECVQDMDHENMFWYRQDPGLGLRLIYFSYDVKMKEKGDIPEGYSVSREKKERFSLILESASTNQTSMYLCASSFPPLRGGTEAFFGQGTRLTVV.

The chain is built from TRBV5-5 and TRBJ1-3; D is undetermined. The CDR3 consists of 12 residues. Germline V gene data show CDR1 as SGHKS and CDR2 as YYEKEE (reference sequence). Between the trimmed V and J ends, which lost 4 bases and 8 bases, there was a span of 10 bases. The CDR3 protein is CASSLGRDTIYF. The DNA for the CDR3 is TGTGCCAGCAGCCTCGGGCGGGACACCATATATTTT.

The chain couples TRBV7-9 to TRBJ2-7, with D perhaps being TRBD1 or TRBD2 (5 bases each). The germline V gene encodes CDR1 SEHNR and CDR2 FQNEAQ (reference sequence). The V end was cut by 5 bases, the J end by 6 bases, with 14 bases between. The CDR3 is 13 amino acids. CDR3 DNA sequence: TGTGCCAGCAGCCTCGGGACCTCCGGCGAGCAGTACTTC. Amino acids: CASSLGTSGEQYF. The whole variable domain, filled in from reference TRBV7-9 and TRBJ2-7, reads DTGVSQNPRHKITKRGQNVTFRCDPISEHNRLYWYRQTLGQGPEFLTYFQNEAQLEKSRLLSDRFSAERPKGSFSTLEIQRTEQGDSAMYLCASSLGTSGEQYFGPGTRLTVT.

The table lists this clone with a count of one. The chain links TRBV9 to TRBJ2-3; 7 bases are a match to TRBD2. This CDR3 has 16 amino acids. With 3 bases clipped from V and 1 base from J, the junction kept 8 bases outside the gene matches. The germline gives CDR1 SGDLS, CDR2 YYNGEE. The CDR3 reads CASSAYGRSGTDTQYF. The CDR3 bases are TGTGCCAGCAGCGCCTACGGGAGGTCTGGCACAGATACGCAGTATTTT. Complete variable domain (other parts from reference TRBV9 and TRBJ2-3): DSGVTQTPKHLITATGQRVTLRCSPRSGDLSVYWYQQSLDQGLQFLIQYYNGEERAKGNILERFSAQQFPDLHSELNLSSLELGDSALYFCASSAYGRSGTDTQYFGPGTRLTVL.

The J gene is TRBJ2-7, the V gene TRBV27, with 12 bases that match TRBD2. Germline-derived CDR1 and CDR2 are MNHEY and SMNVEV (reference sequence). Trimming took 5 bases from V and 2 from J; bases not matched to a gene: 4. CDR3 size: 15 residues. CDR3 protein: CASSTLAGGPYEQYF. Here the CDR3 DNA reads TGTGCCAGCAGTACCCTAGCGGGAGGGCCCTACGAGCAGTACTTC.

A remark on this clone: Other DNA sequences in this specimen translate into the identical CDR3. The chain joins TRBV27 to TRBJ2-7, with TRBD2 matching over 10 bases. Germline V gene data show CDR1 as MNHEY and CDR2 as SMNVEV (reference sequence). CDR3 length: 14 residues. Unmatched junction bases numbered 2, after V lost 3 bases and J lost 3 bases. The CDR3 loop reads CASSFSSGSYEQYF. The CDR3 DNA is TGTGCCAGCAGTTTCTCTAGCGGGAGCTACGAGCAGTACTTC.

The chain recombines TRBV28 with TRBJ1-2; no firm D call. Germline CDR1 reads MDHEN; CDR2 reads SYDVKM. Trimming pared 2 bases from V and 0 bases from J, leaving 22 bases between. This CDR3 is built from 19 residues. DNA of the CDR3: TGTGCCAGCAGTTTAGCAATCTCGGGCAAACCCCTTGCTAACTATGGCTACACCTTC. It codes for CASSLAISGKPLANYGYTF.

The rearrangement links TRBV28 to TRBJ2-7; D not resolved. Trimming left V 6 bases short and J 0 bases short, with 9 bases between. CDR1 and CDR2 (germline): MDHEN, SYDVKM. This CDR3 spans 13 amino acids. The CDR3 region is CASSSLGSYEQYF. In DNA form, the CDR3 reads TGTGCCAGCAGCTCCTTGGGCTCCTACGAGCAGTACTTC.

This chain links TRBV5-4 with TRBJ2-7; D may be TRBD2 (5 bases). V lost 1 base and J 0 bases, leaving 8 bases between the germline ends. This CDR3 region has 14 residues. Germline CDR1 and CDR2: SGHNT and YYREEE (reference sequence). The CDR3 reads CASSLFGDSYEQYF. The CDR3 DNA sequence: TGTGCCAGCAGCTTGTTCGGGGACTCCTACGAGCAGTACTTC.

The sample holds one count of this clone. The V call is TRBV4-1, the J call TRBJ2-3, with D possibly matching TRBD1 (6 bases). The CDR3 sequence is 14 residues long. Trimming cost V 0 bases and J 4 bases, with 8 bases left between them. Germline V gives CDR1 MGHRA, CDR2 YSYEKL. The CDR3: CASSQDSGADTQYF. CDR3 DNA sequence: TGCGCCAGCAGCCAAGATTCAGGGGCAGATACGCAGTATTTT.

The chain has TRBV5-1 and TRBJ2-7; D not certain. This CDR3 region has 12 residues. The ends were cut back, 5 bases at V and 2 bases at J, with 8 bases in the middle. CDR1 is SGHRS and CDR2 is YFSETQ in the germline V gene. The CDR3 loop is CASRIHPYEQYF. As DNA, the CDR3 is TGCGCCAGCAGAATTCACCCCTACGAGCAGTACTTC.

The J gene is TRBJ1-2, the V gene TRBV19; D unclear. V was shortened by 3 bases and J by 4 bases, with 12 bases between the two germline ends. The CDR3 covers 14 residues. Germline lookup yields CDR1 LNHDA and CDR2 SQIVND (reference sequence). In nucleotides, the CDR3 is TGTGCCAGTAGTATGGGGATCCTCGGCTATGGCTACACCTTC. This sequence encodes CASSMGILGYGYTF.

The CDR3 protein is CASSETRTSGEGEQYF. The CDR3 DNA reads as TGTGCCAGCAGCGAAACTAGGACTAGCGGAGAGGGCGAGCAGTACTTC. V and J are TRBV2 and TRBJ2-7, with 10 bases fitting TRBD2. Trimming removed 6 bases from V and 6 bases from J; junction bases left unmatched: 14. This CDR3 is 16 amino acids long. Per germline, CDR1 SNHLY and CDR2 FYNNEI.

The V call is TRBV7-6, the J call TRBJ2-7; possible D gene TRBD1, 6 bases. Trimming cost V 0 bases and J 2 bases, with 14 bases left between them. There are 16 residues in the CDR3. Per the germline V gene, CDR1 is SGHVS and CDR2 is FNYEAQ. The CDR3 DNA reads as TGTGCCAGCAGCTTAGCGGTGGGGGCGGCGACCTACGAGCAGTACTTC. Translating it yields CASSLAVGAATYEQYF.

V is TRBV27 and J is TRBJ1-2; a possible D gene is TRBD1 (5 bases). The V end lost 2 bases, the J end lost 3 bases, and 10 bases lay between the germline ends. Germline loops: CDR1 MNHEY, CDR2 SMNVEV (reference sequence). CDR3 length equals 14 residues. CDR3 DNA sequence: TGTGCCAGCAGTTTAAATGGGGCTCACTATGGCTACACCTTC. It yields the protein CASSLNGAHYGYTF.

J is TRBJ2-2 and V is TRBV9; 10 bases align to TRBD2. V lost 0 bases, J lost 2 bases, and 4 bases stayed unmatched. CDR3 length: 17 residues. Looked up from germline, CDR1 is SGDLS and CDR2 is YYNGEE. The DNA for the CDR3 is TGTGCCAGCAGCGTAGCCAGCGGGAGGGAAAACACCGGGGAGCTGTTTTTT. It translates to CASSVASGRENTGELFF.

The chain carries TRBV19 and TRBJ2-2; TRBD2 aligns across 13 bases. The CDR3 is made up of 17 amino acids. J lost 3 bases, V lost 7 bases, and 8 bases had no gene match. The germline CDR1 and CDR2 sequences are LNHDA and SQIVND (reference sequence). CDR3 in amino acids: CASTPGLAGSHTGELFF. CDR3 sequence (DNA): TGTGCCAGTACACCGGGACTAGCGGGATCCCACACCGGGGAGCTGTTTTTT.

The rearrangement uses TRBV27 and TRBJ2-7; D is undetermined. The germline gives CDR1 MNHEY, CDR2 SMNVEV (reference sequence). The CDR3 has 15 amino acids. Trimming removed 2 bases at V and 3 bases at J, with 14 bases between. Here the CDR3 DNA reads TGTGCCAGCAGTTTACTTCTAGGTGGGCTCTACGAGCAGTACTTC. It encodes CASSLLLGGLYEQYF.

In regard to this clone: The sample holds other DNA sequences that translate to the same CDR3. This chain links TRBV5-1 with TRBJ2-7; possible D gene TRBD1, 6 bases. The germline V gene has CDR1 SGHRS and CDR2 YFSETQ. V was pared by 4 bases and J by 0 bases, with 11 bases between. The CDR3 totals 14 residues. The CDR3 nucleotides read TGCGCCAGCAGCCCCATAGGGGGCTCCTACGAGCAGTACTTC. Amino acid sequence: CASSPIGGSYEQYF.

The V gene is TRBV7-8, the J gene TRBJ2-7; 11 bases are shared with TRBD2. This CDR3 is 16 amino acids long. Losses at the gene ends were 4 bases for V and 2 bases for J; bases not matched to a gene: 7. The germline CDR1 and CDR2 sequences are SGHVS and FQNEAQ. DNA of the CDR3: TGTGCCAGCAGCTCCGGGACTAGCGGTAGGCCCTACGAGCAGTACTTC. This gives the protein CASSSGTSGRPYEQYF.